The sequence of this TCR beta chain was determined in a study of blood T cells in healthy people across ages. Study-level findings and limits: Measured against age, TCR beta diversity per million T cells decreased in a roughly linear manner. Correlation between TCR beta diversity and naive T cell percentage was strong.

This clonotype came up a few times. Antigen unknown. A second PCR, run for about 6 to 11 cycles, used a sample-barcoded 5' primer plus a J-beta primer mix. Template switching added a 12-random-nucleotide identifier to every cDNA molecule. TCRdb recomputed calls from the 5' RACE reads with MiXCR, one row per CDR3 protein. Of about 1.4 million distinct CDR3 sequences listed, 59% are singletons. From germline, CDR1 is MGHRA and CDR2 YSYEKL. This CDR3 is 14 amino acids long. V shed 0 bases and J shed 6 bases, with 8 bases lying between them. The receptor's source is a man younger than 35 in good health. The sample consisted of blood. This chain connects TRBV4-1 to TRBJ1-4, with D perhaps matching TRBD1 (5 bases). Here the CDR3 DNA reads TGCGCCAGCAGCCAAGAGGGGCTCGATGAAAAACTGTTTTTT. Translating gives CASSQEGLDEKLFF.